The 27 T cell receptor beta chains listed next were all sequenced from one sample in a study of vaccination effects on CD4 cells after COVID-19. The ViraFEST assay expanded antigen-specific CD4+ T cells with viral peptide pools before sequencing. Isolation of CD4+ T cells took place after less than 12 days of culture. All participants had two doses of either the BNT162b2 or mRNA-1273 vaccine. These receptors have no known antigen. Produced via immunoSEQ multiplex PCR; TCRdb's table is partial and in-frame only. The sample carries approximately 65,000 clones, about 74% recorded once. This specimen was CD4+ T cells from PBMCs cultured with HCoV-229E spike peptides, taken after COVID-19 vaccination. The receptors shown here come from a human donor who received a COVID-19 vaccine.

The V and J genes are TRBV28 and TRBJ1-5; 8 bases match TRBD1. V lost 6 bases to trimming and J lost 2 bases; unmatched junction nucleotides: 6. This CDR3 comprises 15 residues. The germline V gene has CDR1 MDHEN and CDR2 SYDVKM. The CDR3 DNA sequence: TGTGCCAGCAGCCACGGGACAGGAGGCAATCAGCCCCAGCATTTT. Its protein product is CASSHGTGGNQPQHF.

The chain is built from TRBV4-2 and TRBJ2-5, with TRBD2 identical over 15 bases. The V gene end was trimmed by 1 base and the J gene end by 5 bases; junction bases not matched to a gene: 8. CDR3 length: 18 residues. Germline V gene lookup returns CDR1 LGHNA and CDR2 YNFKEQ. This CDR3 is CASSQAGTSGGPSETQYF. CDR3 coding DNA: TGTGCCAGCAGCCAAGCCGGGACTAGCGGGGGGCCGAGTGAGACCCAGTACTTC.

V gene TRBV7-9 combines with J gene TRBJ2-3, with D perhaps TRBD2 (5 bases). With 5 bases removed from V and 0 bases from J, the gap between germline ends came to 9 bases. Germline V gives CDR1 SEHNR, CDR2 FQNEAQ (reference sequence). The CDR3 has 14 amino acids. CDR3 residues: CASSQSGSTDTQYF. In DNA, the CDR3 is TGTGCCAGCAGCCAATCGGGAAGCACAGATACGCAGTATTTT.

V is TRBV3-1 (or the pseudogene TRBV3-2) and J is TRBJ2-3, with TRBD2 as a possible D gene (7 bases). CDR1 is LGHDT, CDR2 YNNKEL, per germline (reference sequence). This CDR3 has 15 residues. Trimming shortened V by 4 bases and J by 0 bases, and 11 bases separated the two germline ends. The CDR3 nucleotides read TGTGCCAGCAGCCTACGGGGGGCTAGCACAGATACGCAGTATTTT. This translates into CASSLRGASTDTQYF.

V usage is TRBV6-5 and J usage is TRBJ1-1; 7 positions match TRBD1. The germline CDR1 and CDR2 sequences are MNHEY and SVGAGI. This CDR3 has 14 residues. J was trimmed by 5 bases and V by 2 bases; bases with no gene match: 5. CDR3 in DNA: TGTGCCAGCAGTTACCCGGGACAGTCTACTGAAGCTTTCTTT. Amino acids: CASSYPGQSTEAFF.

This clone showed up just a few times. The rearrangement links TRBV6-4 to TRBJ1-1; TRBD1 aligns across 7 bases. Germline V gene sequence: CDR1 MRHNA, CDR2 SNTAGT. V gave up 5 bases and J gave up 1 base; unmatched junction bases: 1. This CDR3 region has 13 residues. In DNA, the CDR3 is TGTGCCAGCAGTACAGGGGCGAACACTGAAGCTTTCTTT. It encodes CASSTGANTEAFF.

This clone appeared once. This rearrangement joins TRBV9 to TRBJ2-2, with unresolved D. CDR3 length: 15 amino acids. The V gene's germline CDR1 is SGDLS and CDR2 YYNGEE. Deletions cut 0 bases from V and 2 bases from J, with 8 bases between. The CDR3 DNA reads TGTGCCAGCAGCGTAGCGGCCACTAACACCGGGGAGCTGTTTTTT. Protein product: CASSVAATNTGELFF.

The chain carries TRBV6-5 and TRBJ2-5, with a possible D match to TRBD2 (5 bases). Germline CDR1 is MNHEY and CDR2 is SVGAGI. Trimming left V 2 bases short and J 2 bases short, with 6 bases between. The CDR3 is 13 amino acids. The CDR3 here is CASSYRRQETQYF. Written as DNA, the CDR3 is TGTGCCAGCAGTTACAGGAGGCAAGAGACCCAGTACTTC.

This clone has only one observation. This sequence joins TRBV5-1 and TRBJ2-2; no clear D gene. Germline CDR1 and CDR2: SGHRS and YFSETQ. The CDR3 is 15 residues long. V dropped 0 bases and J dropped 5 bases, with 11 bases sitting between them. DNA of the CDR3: TGCGCCAGCAGCTTGGCCGGAAGTTCTACCGGGGAGCTGTTTTTT. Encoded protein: CASSLAGSSTGELFF.

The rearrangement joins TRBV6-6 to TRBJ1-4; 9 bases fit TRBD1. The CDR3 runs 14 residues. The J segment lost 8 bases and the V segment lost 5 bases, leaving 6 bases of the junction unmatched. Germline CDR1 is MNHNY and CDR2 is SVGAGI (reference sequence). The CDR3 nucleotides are TGTGCCAGCAGTATACGACAGGGGGGAGAAAAACTGTTTTTT. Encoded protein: CASSIRQGGEKLFF.

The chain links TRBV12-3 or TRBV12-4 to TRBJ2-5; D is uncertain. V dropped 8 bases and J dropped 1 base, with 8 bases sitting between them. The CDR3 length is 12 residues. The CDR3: CASVGPQETQYF. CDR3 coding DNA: TGTGCCAGCGTCGGCCCCCAAGAGACCCAGTACTTC.

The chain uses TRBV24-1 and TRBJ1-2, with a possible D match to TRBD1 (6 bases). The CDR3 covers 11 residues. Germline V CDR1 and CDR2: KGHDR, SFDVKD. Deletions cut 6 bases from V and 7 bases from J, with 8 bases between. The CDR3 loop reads CATSRGAGYTF. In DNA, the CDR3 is TGTGCCACCAGTCGGGGGGCTGGCTACACCTTC.

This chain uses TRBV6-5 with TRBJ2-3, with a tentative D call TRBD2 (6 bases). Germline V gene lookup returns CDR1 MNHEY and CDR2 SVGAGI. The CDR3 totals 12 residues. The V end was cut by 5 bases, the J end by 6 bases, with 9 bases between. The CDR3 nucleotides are TGTGCCAGCAGTCCCGCGGGGGATACGCAGTATTTT. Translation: CASSPAGDTQYF.

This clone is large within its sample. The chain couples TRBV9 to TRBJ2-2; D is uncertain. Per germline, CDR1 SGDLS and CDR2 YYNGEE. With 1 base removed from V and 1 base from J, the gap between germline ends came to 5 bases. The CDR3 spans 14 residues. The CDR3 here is CASSVIWNTGELFF. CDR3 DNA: TGTGCCAGCAGCGTAATCTGGAACACCGGGGAGCTGTTTTTT.

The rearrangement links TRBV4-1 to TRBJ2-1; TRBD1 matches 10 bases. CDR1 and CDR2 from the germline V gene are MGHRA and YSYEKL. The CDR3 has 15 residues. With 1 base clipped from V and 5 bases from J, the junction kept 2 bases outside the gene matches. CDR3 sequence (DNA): TGCGCCAGCAGCCAAGGACAGGGGGCCCACAATGAGCAGTTCTTC. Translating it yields CASSQGQGAHNEQFF.

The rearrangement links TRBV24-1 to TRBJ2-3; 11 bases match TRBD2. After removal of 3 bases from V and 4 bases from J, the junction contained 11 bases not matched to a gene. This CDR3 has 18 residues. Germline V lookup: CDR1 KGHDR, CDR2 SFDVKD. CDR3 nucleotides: TGTGCCACCAGTGATACTAGCGGGGGCCTCCCCGGGGCAGATACGCAGTATTTT. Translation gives CATSDTSGGLPGADTQYF.

The DNA of the CDR3 is TGTGCCAGCAGCGCGACTCCAGCCAAAAACATTCAGTACTTC. Translated, it gives CASSATPAKNIQYF. The rearrangement links TRBV7-2 to TRBJ2-4; D gene unclear. Germline assignment: CDR1 SGHTA and CDR2 FQGNSA. Trimming removed 5 bases from V and 0 bases from J, with 8 bases in between. The CDR3 has 14 amino acids. The full variable domain, completed using reference TRBV7-2 and TRBJ2-4, is GAGVSQSPSNKVTEKGKDVELRCDPISGHTALYWYRQSLGQGLEFLIYFQGNSAPDKSGLPSDRFSAERTGGSVSTLTIQRTQQEDSAVYLCASSATPAKNIQYFGAGTRLSVL.

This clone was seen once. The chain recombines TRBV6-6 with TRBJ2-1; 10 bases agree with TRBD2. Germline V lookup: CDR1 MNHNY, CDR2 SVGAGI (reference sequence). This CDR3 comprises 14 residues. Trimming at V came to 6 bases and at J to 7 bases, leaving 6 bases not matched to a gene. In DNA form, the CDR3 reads TGTGCCAGCAGAGCGGGGGGGGCTGTGAATGAGCAGTTCTTC. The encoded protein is CASRAGGAVNEQFF.

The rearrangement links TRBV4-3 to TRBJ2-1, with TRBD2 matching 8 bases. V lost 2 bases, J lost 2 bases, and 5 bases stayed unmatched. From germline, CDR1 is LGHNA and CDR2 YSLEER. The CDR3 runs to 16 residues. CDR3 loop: CASSQRWRGAYNEQFF. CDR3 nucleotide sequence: TGCGCCAGCAGCCAAAGGTGGCGGGGGGCCTACAATGAGCAGTTCTTC.

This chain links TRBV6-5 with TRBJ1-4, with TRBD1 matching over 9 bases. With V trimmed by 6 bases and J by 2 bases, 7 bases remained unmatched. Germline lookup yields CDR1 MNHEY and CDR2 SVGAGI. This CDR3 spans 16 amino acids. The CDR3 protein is CASRYRGLETNEKLFF. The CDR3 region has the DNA TGTGCCAGCAGATACAGGGGGCTTGAGACTAATGAAAAACTGTTTTTT.

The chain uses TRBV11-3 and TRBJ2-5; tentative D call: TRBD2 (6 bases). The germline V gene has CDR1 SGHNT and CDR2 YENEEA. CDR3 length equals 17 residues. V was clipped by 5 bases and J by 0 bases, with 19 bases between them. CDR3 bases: TGTGCCAGCAGCCCGGGGTCGGGACGGGGGTACCAAGAGACCCAGTACTTC. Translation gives CASSPGSGRGYQETQYF.

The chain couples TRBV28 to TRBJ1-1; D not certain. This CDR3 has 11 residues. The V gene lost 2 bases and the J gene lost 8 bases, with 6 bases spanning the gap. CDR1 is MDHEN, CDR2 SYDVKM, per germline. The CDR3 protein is CASSLKREAFF. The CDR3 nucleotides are TGTGCCAGCAGTTTAAAGCGGGAAGCTTTCTTT.

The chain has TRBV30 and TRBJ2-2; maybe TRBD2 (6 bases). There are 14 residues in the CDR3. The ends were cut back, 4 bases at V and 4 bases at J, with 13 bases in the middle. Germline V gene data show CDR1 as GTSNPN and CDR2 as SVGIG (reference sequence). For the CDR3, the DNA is TGTGCCTGGACGCGGGACCTCGGCACCGGGGAGCTGTTTTTT. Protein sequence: CAWTRDLGTGELFF.

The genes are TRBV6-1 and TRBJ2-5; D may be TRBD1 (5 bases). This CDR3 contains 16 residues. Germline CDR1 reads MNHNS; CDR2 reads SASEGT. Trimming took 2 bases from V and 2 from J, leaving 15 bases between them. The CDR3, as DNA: TGTGCCAGCAGTGAACCTTACAGGCAGAAACAAGAGACCCAGTACTTC. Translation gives CASSEPYRQKQETQYF.

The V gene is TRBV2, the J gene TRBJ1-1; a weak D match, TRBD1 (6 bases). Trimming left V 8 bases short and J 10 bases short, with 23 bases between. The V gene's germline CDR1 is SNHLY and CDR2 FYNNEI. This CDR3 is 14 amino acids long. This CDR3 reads CASREGKGGLLAFF. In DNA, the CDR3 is TGTGCCAGCCGAGAAGGGAAGGGGGGGCTCCTAGCTTTCTTT.

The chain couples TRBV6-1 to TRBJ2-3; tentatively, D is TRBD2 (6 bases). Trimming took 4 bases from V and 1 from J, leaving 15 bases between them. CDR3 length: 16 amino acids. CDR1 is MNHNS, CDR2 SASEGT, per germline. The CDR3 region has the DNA TGTGCCAGCAGTGGCAGACTAGGAGCGGGCACAGATACGCAGTATTTT. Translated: CASSGRLGAGTDTQYF.

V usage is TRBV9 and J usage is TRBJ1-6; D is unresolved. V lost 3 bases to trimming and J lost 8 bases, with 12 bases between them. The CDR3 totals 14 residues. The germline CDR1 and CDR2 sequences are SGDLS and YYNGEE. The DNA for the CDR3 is TGTGCCAGCAGCGCAACCGGCGTTTATTCACCCCTCCACTTT. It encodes CASSATGVYSPLHF.